The clone carrying this T cell receptor beta chain was seen only a few times. Its antigen is currently unknown. The data were obtained in a study of CD8+ T cells in alopecia areata. Study-level findings and limits: Scalp lesions, especially in alopecia totalis/universalis, had higher clonality than normal scalp. Tofacitinib produced a significant decrease in scalp clonality and in expanded CD8+ clones among the top 100.

Indicated treatment: oral pan-JAK inhibitor, 5-10 mg twice daily. T lymphocytes (CD4+ and CD8+) were sorted from PBMCs. As the sequencing template, cDNA was produced by extracting RNA and reverse transcribing it. Assay: immunoSEQ multiplex PCR; the TCRdb copy retains only in-frame clones and omits some. The data show around 300,000 clones, over 45% seen once. The TCR originated in a human donor with alopecia areata. The sequencing used CD4+ T cells sorted from blood, collected around week 53, from a patient treated with tofacitinib.

The CDR3 protein is CASSSMRDEQFF. CDR3 nucleotide sequence: TGTGCCAGCAGCTCCATGAGGGATGAGCAGTTCTTC. The rearrangement links TRBV5-6 to TRBJ2-1; possible D gene TRBD2, 5 bases. Germline V gene sequence: CDR1 SGHDT, CDR2 YYEEEE. The CDR3 is 12 amino acids. V was cut by 3 bases and J by 8 bases, with 9 bases left in between. The variable domain in full, with the rest retrieved from reference TRBV5-6 and TRBJ2-1, is DAGVTQSPTHLIKTRGQQVTLRCSPKSGHDTVSWYQQALGQGPQFIFQYYEEEERQRGNFPDRFSGHQFPNYSSELNVNALLLGDSALYLCASSSMRDEQFFGPGTRLTVL.